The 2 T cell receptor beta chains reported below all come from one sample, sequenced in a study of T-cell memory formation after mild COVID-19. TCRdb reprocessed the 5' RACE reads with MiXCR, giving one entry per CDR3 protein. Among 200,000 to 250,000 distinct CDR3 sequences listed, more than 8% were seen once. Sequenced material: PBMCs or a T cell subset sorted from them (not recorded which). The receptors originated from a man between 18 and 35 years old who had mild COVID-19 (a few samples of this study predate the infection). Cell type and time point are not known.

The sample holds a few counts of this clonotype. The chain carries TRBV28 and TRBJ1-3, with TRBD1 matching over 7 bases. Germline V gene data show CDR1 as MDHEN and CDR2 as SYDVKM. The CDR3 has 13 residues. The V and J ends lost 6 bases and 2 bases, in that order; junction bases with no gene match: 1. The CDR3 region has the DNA TGTGCCAGCAGGACAGGGCCTGGAAACACCATATATTTT. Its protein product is CASRTGPGNTIYF.

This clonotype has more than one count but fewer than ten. CDR3 region: CASSYNAGNTIYF. In DNA form, the CDR3 reads TGTGCCAGCAGTTACAACGCCGGAAACACCATATATTTT. The chain combines TRBV6-5 with TRBJ1-3; D uncertain. The CDR3 totals 13 residues. Germline values: CDR1 MNHEY, CDR2 SVGAGI. V was cut by 2 bases and J by 4 bases, with 6 bases left in between.